These 16 T cell receptor beta chains share one sample of origin, sequenced in a study of identifying expanded T cells in peripheral blood. Clones were sequenced by immunoSEQ multiplex PCR, and TCRdb holds only the in-frame ones, with some missing. The sample lists about 85,000 clones; approximately 89% were seen once. The specimen was blood. The receptors were sampled from a person aged 18 to 69 in good health.

The gene calls are TRBV9 and TRBJ2-1, with TRBD2 identical over 8 bases. The V and J ends lost 5 bases and 5 bases, in that order; junction bases with no gene match: 12. CDR3 length: 16 residues. CDR1 and CDR2 from the germline V gene are SGDLS and YYNGEE. As DNA, the CDR3 is TGTGCCAGCAGTCCAAGAGCGGGAGACGGTCACAATGAGCAGTTCTTC. This translates into CASSPRAGDGHNEQFF.

The genes are TRBV4-1 and TRBJ2-5; D gene ambiguous. The CDR3 is made up of 15 amino acids. V lost 0 bases to trimming and J lost 1 base, with 9 bases between them. Germline CDR1 is MGHRA and CDR2 is YSYEKL. The CDR3 is CASSQDFGLQETQYF. In DNA, the CDR3 is TGCGCCAGCAGCCAAGATTTTGGCCTCCAAGAGACCCAGTACTTC.

With respect to this clone: The same CDR3 is also encoded by other DNA sequences in this sample. J is TRBJ2-3 and V is TRBV5-1; 7 bases align to TRBD2. J lost 1 base, V lost 0 bases, and 5 bases had no gene match. Germline CDR1 reads SGHRS; CDR2 reads YFSETQ. CDR3 length equals 16 residues. This CDR3 reads CASSLAGGRGTDTQYF. The CDR3 DNA reads TGCGCCAGCAGCTTGGCCGGGGGGAGGGGCACAGATACGCAGTATTTT.

CDR3 region: CASSLAPGYRGSSGANVLTF. The CDR3 DNA reads TGTGCCAGCAGCTTAGCGCCCGGCTACCGAGGAAGCTCTGGGGCCAACGTCCTGACTTTC. This rearrangement joins TRBV7-2 to TRBJ2-6; D remains ambiguous. The germline CDR1 and CDR2 sequences are SGHTA and FQGNSA. This CDR3 contains 20 residues. The germline V and J ends were trimmed by 0 bases and 0 bases, with 18 bases remaining between them.

The sample holds one count of this clone. This chain connects TRBV2 to TRBJ2-1; 9 nucleotides match TRBD2. The CDR3 loop spans 15 amino acids. The V gene end was trimmed by 5 bases and the J gene end by 8 bases; junction bases not matched to a gene: 10. CDR1 and CDR2 from the germline V gene are SNHLY and FYNNEI. The CDR3 region is CASSPLVSGSDEQFF. DNA for the CDR3: TGTGCCAGCAGTCCTCTTGTTAGCGGGAGTGATGAGCAGTTCTTC.

This rearrangement joins TRBV29-1 to TRBJ1-1; D ambiguous. The CDR3 spans 14 residues. In germline, CDR1 is SQVTM, CDR2 ANQGSEA. With 4 bases removed from V and 4 bases from J, the gap between germline ends came to 16 bases. The CDR3 coding sequence is TGCAGCGTTGGGGTTTCGGGAGTTAGCACTGAAGCTTTCTTT. Translation: CSVGVSGVSTEAFF.

This clone was seen a few times. J is TRBJ2-5 and V is TRBV6-1; 8 positions match TRBD2. The assigned J gene may be wrong: the sequence end matches TRBJ2-7 better. Germline V lookup: CDR1 MNHNS, CDR2 SASEGT. The CDR3 spans 14 residues. The CDR3 is CASSERRGDSEQYF. For the CDR3, the DNA is TGTGCCAGCAGTGAACGGCGGGGGGATAGCGAGCAGTACTTC.

The chain couples TRBV18 to TRBJ2-2; TRBD2 matches at 7 bases. This CDR3 spans 16 amino acids. V lost 2 bases, J lost 1 base, and 4 bases stayed unmatched. The germline CDR1 and CDR2 sequences are KGHSH and LQKENI. The CDR3 DNA reads TGTGCCAGCTCACCAGGTAGCGGGTGGAACACCGGGGAGCTGTTTTTT. Protein product: CASSPGSGWNTGELFF.

This chain connects TRBV4-3 to TRBJ1-2; D perhaps matches TRBD1 (6 bases). The germline CDR1 and CDR2 sequences are LGHNA and YSLEER. Trimming removed 1 base from V and 8 bases from J, with 14 bases in between. The CDR3 contains 14 residues. CDR3 amino acids: CASSQGGGTGGYTF. In DNA form, the CDR3 reads TGCGCCAGCAGCCAAGGAGGGGGAACGGGGGGCTACACCTTC.

CDR3 bases: TGTGCCAGCAGACAGGGACAATCGAACACCGGGGAGCTGTTTTTT. Its protein product is CASRQGQSNTGELFF. This chain joins TRBV6-5 and TRBJ2-2; weak D call: TRBD1 (6 bases). The germline gives CDR1 MNHEY, CDR2 SVGAGI. Between the trimmed V and J ends, which lost 6 bases and 0 bases, there was a span of 11 bases. This CDR3 has 15 residues.

Only a few counts were recorded for this clone. This chain connects TRBV7-8 to TRBJ1-2; 10 nucleotides match TRBD1. CDR3 size: 14 residues. V was pared by 4 bases and J by 3 bases, with 2 bases of the junction left unmatched. CDR1 and CDR2 from the germline V gene are SGHVS and FQNEAQ. The CDR3 reads CASSYGTGDYGYTF. DNA for the CDR3: TGTGCCAGCAGCTACGGGACAGGGGACTATGGCTACACCTTC.

The chain employs TRBV27 and TRBJ2-3; D is possibly TRBD2 (7 bases). Germline V gene lookup returns CDR1 MNHEY and CDR2 SMNVEV (reference sequence). V gave up 8 bases and J gave up 0 bases, with 12 bases separating them. The CDR3 totals 14 residues. The CDR3 is CASGGASSTDTQYF. The CDR3 DNA reads TGTGCCAGCGGGGGGGCCTCTAGCACAGATACGCAGTATTTT.

The chain joins TRBV10-3 to TRBJ1-1; weak D call: TRBD1 (5 bases). This CDR3 comprises 16 residues. CDR1 is ENHRY, CDR2 SYGVKD, per germline. V was shortened by 6 bases and J by 4 bases, with 21 bases between the two germline ends. Written as DNA, the CDR3 is TGTGCCATCAGCCTCCACGTGGGCCAGGGTAGCACTGAAGCTTTCTTT. This encodes CAISLHVGQGSTEAFF.

The chain recombines TRBV4-1 with TRBJ2-7, with a tentative D call TRBD1 (5 bases). This CDR3 comprises 14 residues. V lost 2 bases and J lost 2, with 10 bases in between. Per the germline V gene, CDR1 is MGHRA and CDR2 is YSYEKL. This CDR3 is CASSQSTVAYEQYF. In DNA, the CDR3 is TGCGCCAGCAGCCAATCGACAGTTGCCTACGAGCAGTACTTC.

In this sample, this clone turned up once. The chain is built from TRBV28 and TRBJ1-5; no firm D call. Trimming took 6 bases from V and 6 from J, leaving 15 bases between them. The CDR3 runs to 14 residues. CDR1 and CDR2 (germline): MDHEN, SYDVKM. The CDR3 region has the DNA TGTGCCAGCAGGCGTGCAGGCTTGAGTCAGCCCCAGCATTTT. Amino acid sequence: CASRRAGLSQPQHF.

This sequence joins TRBV11-3 and TRBJ2-2, with a tentative D call TRBD2 (6 bases). The germline CDR1 and CDR2 sequences are SGHNT and YENEEA. This CDR3 contains 14 residues. The ends were cut back, 0 bases at V and 6 bases at J, with 8 bases in the middle. CDR3 DNA: TGTGCCAGCAGCTTAGATGGGGAGGCCGGGGAGCTGTTTTTT. Amino acids: CASSLDGEAGELFF.